The TCR beta chain described here comes from a study of immune characterization of retroperitoneal liposarcoma. The germline CDR1 and CDR2 sequences are MNHNS and SASEGT. The CDR3 is made up of 14 amino acids. V was pared by 7 bases and J by 4 bases, with 14 bases between. One entry per CDR3 protein, called by TCRdb with MiXCR from the PCR reads. The top ten clones hold approximately 9% of a sample with over 8,000 distinct CDR3 sequences, roughly a quarter of them seen once. By share, this clonotype counts as medium-sized (0.01 to 0.1%). The chain links TRBV6-1 to TRBJ2-1; possible D gene TRBD1, 7 bases. The TCR was taken from a female donor with retroperitoneal liposarcoma. What was sequenced was tumor tissue. CDR3 sequence reads: CASTGGTVYNEQFF. The CDR3 nucleotides are TGTGCCAGCACAGGGGGGACAGTATACAATGAGCAGTTCTTC.